The next 23 T cell receptor beta chains were all read from a single sample in a study of blood T cell repertoires in COVID-19. Repertoires were generated with immunoSEQ multiplex PCR, while TCRdb's copy carries only in-frame clones and drops some. Altogether fewer than 30,000 clones are present, roughly 80% being singletons, with the ten largest covering around 55%. The specimen was peripheral blood. All receptors come from a man aged 50 to 59 with active or convalescent COVID-19.

The chain joins TRBV3-1 (or the pseudogene TRBV3-2) to TRBJ1-3, with D hard to call. V was cut by 4 bases and J by 7 bases, with 11 bases left in between. CDR3 length equals 13 residues. Germline V gene sequence: CDR1 LGHDT, CDR2 YNNKEL (reference sequence). CDR3 protein: CASSRQVANTIYF. CDR3 bases: TGTGCCAGCAGCCGTCAGGTTGCGAACACCATATATTTT.

The chain is built from TRBV28 and TRBJ2-5, with TRBD2 as a possible D gene (6 bases). The length of the CDR3 is 14 residues. Germline V gene lookup returns CDR1 MDHEN and CDR2 SYDVKM. V gave up 5 bases and J gave up 2 bases, with 12 bases separating them. CDR3 DNA sequence: TGTGCCAGCAGTCTTCGGGGGTTACAAGAGACCCAGTACTTC. It encodes CASSLRGLQETQYF.

The chain recombines TRBV19 with TRBJ2-1; 11 bases are a match to TRBD2. CDR3 length: 15 residues. Per the germline V gene, CDR1 is LNHDA and CDR2 is SQIVND (reference sequence). Trimming removed 4 bases from V and 4 bases from J; junction bases left unmatched: 3. In DNA form, the CDR3 reads TGTGCCAGTAGTAAGGGACTAGCGGCATACAATGAGCAGTTCTTC. Its protein product is CASSKGLAAYNEQFF.

This chain uses TRBV3-1 (or the pseudogene TRBV3-2) with TRBJ2-1; 7 nucleotides align to TRBD1. The CDR3 has 16 residues. The germline CDR1 and CDR2 sequences are LGHDT and YNNKEL (reference sequence). The V gene end was trimmed by 0 bases and the J gene end by 2 bases; junction bases not matched to a gene: 4. CDR3 region: CASSQDPQGAYNEQFF. CDR3 bases: TGTGCCAGCAGCCAAGATCCTCAGGGGGCCTACAATGAGCAGTTCTTC.

V is TRBV7-2 and J is TRBJ2-5; maybe TRBD1 (5 bases). Deletions cut 1 base from V and 14 bases from J, with 17 bases between. CDR3 size: 13 residues. Germline V CDR1 and CDR2: SGHTA, FQGNSA. DNA of the CDR3: TGTGCCAGCAGCTTAGGGGCATCGGACACCCTCTACTTC. Its translation: CASSLGASDTLYF.

This clone was seen just once. The DNA for the CDR3 is TGTGCCAGCAGCGAGGAGGGCTTTGGGATAAACTCCTACGAGCAGTACTTC. It specifies CASSEEGFGINSYEQYF. This sequence joins TRBV9 and TRBJ2-7, with D perhaps TRBD2 (6 bases). V was trimmed by 3 bases and J by 0 bases, leaving 19 bases between them. CDR1 and CDR2 (germline): SGDLS, YYNGEE. This CDR3 region has 17 residues.

V gene TRBV5-1 combines with J gene TRBJ2-4; possible D gene TRBD2, 6 bases. Trimming stripped 2 bases from V and 9 bases from J, with 15 bases between. CDR1 is SGHRS and CDR2 is YFSETQ in the germline V gene. The CDR3 spans 14 residues. The CDR3 nucleotides are TGCGCCAGCAGCTTAGTTCCGGGAGAAGGCATTCAGTACTTC. Translating gives CASSLVPGEGIQYF.

The J gene is TRBJ2-7, the V gene TRBV6-5; TRBD1 is a possible D gene (6 bases). This CDR3 has 14 residues. Trimming took off 2 bases at V and 5 bases at J, with 13 bases between the two ends. CDR1 is MNHEY, CDR2 SVGAGI, per germline. In DNA form, the CDR3 reads TGTGCCAGCAGTTACGGGGGCCGGCCTAACGAGCAGTACTTC. It specifies CASSYGGRPNEQYF.

J is TRBJ2-1 and V is TRBV25-1; 7 positions match TRBD1. V shed 2 bases, J shed 2 bases, and the junction held 6 bases outside the gene matches. Germline CDR1 MGHDK, CDR2 SYGVNS. The CDR3 is 16 amino acids. The CDR3 loop reads CASSEPQGITYNEQFF. The CDR3 coding sequence is TGTGCCAGCAGTGAACCACAGGGGATCACCTACAATGAGCAGTTCTTC. The whole variable domain, remainder taken from reference TRBV25-1 and TRBJ2-1, is EADIYQTPRYLVIGTGKKITLECSQTMGHDKMYWYQQDPGMELHLIHYSYGVNSTEKGDLSSESTVSRIRTEHFPLTLESARPSHTSQYLCASSEPQGITYNEQFFGPGTRLTVL.

The rearrangement links TRBV6-6 to TRBJ1-5; TRBD1 aligns across 7 bases. The germline CDR1 and CDR2 sequences are MNHNY and SVGAGI (reference sequence). The junction had 5 bases not matched to a gene; V was cut back by 6 bases and J by 0 bases. CDR3 length: 15 amino acids. The CDR3 sequence: CASSPGTVSNQPQHF. In DNA, the CDR3 is TGTGCCAGCAGCCCCGGGACAGTTAGCAATCAGCCCCAGCATTTT.

This clone was counted a few times. The chain uses TRBV11-1 and TRBJ1-2; a weak D match, TRBD1 (6 bases). The CDR3 runs to 13 residues. Per the germline V gene, CDR1 is SGHAT and CDR2 is FQDESV (reference sequence). V lost 5 bases, J lost 8 bases, and 15 bases lay in between. As DNA, the CDR3 is TGTGCCAGCAGCCTCCGGGGGGCGATCGGCTACACCTTC. Its protein is CASSLRGAIGYTF.

Only a few counts were recorded for this clone. CDR3 amino acids: CSVEQGNMNTEAFF. Written as DNA, the CDR3 is TGCAGCGTGGAACAGGGAAACATGAACACTGAAGCTTTCTTT. The rearrangement links TRBV29-1 to TRBJ1-1, with TRBD1 as a possible D gene (6 bases). The germline V gene has CDR1 SQVTM and CDR2 ANQGSEA. Trimming cost V 6 bases and J 0 bases, with 14 bases left between them. The CDR3 is 14 residues long.

V and J are TRBV28 and TRBJ1-1; D gene uncertain. V lost 5 bases and J 1 base, leaving 5 bases between the germline ends. The CDR3 contains 12 residues. Germline CDR1 is MDHEN and CDR2 is SYDVKM. CDR3 in amino acids: CASSEANTEAFF. In DNA, the CDR3 is TGTGCCAGCAGTGAAGCGAACACTGAAGCTTTCTTT.

The V call is TRBV14, the J call TRBJ2-5; D perhaps matches TRBD1 (5 bases). Germline V lookup: CDR1 SGHDN, CDR2 FVKESK. The CDR3 totals 14 residues. V was trimmed by 4 bases and J by 9 bases, leaving 18 bases between them. The CDR3 DNA reads TGTGCCAGCAGCCGAACGGGTGCTGAAGGGGCCCAGTACTTC. Amino acids: CASSRTGAEGAQYF.

As DNA, the CDR3 is TGCAGTGCTAGTACCCTAGCGGGGGGACACAATGAGCAGTTCTTC. Translated: CSASTLAGGHNEQFF. This chain uses TRBV20-1 with TRBJ2-1, with TRBD2 matching over 11 bases. CDR3 length: 15 amino acids. Germline V gene data show CDR1 as DFQATT and CDR2 as SNEGSKA (reference sequence). Losses at the gene ends were 3 bases for V and 5 bases for J; bases not matched to a gene: 6.

This rearrangement joins TRBV25-1 to TRBJ1-2; D remains ambiguous. Germline lookup yields CDR1 MGHDK and CDR2 SYGVNS. The CDR3 totals 13 residues. V lost 1 base and J 3 bases, leaving 6 bases between the germline ends. CDR3 DNA: TGTGCCAGCAGTGAATTCTTTGACTATGGCTACACCTTC. Its translation is CASSEFFDYGYTF.

The chain carries TRBV5-1 and TRBJ2-7; possible D gene TRBD2, 6 bases. The CDR3 is made up of 14 amino acids. Trimming took 4 bases from V and 1 from J, leaving 12 bases between them. Germline CDR1 SGHRS, CDR2 YFSETQ. The CDR3 loop reads CASSRGDLSYEQYF. In DNA form, the CDR3 reads TGCGCCAGCAGCCGAGGGGACTTGTCCTACGAGCAGTACTTC.

The V gene is TRBV11-2, the J gene TRBJ2-2, with TRBD1 as a possible D gene (6 bases). V shed 5 bases and J shed 8 bases, with 15 bases lying between them. Germline CDR1 is SGHAT and CDR2 is FQNNGV. This CDR3 comprises 14 residues. The CDR3: CASSQQGPVGELFF. CDR3 DNA: TGTGCCAGCAGCCAACAGGGACCCGTAGGGGAGCTGTTTTTT.

This sequence joins TRBV25-1 and TRBJ2-3; 9 nucleotides line up with TRBD2. Looked up from germline, CDR1 is MGHDK and CDR2 is SYGVNS. The ends lost 5 bases at V and 0 bases at J; junction bases unmatched: 12. The CDR3 has 18 residues. The CDR3 nucleotides are TGTGCCAGCAGTCACCGTTCTAGCGGGGATCTTAGCACAGATACGCAGTATTTT. The encoded protein is CASSHRSSGDLSTDTQYF.

The genes are TRBV7-9 and TRBJ2-2, with TRBD2 matching over 7 bases. V was pared by 10 bases and J by 3 bases, with 8 bases of the junction left unmatched. This CDR3 spans 14 amino acids. Looked up from germline, CDR1 is SEHNR and CDR2 is FQNEAQ (reference sequence). In DNA form, the CDR3 reads TGTGCCACCCGGGCGGGAGCCGACACCGGGGAGCTGTTTTTT. This encodes CATRAGADTGELFF.

This chain connects TRBV28 to TRBJ1-2; 8 bases are shared with TRBD1. Germline CDR1 reads MDHEN; CDR2 reads SYDVKM. V shed 5 bases, J shed 7 bases, and the junction held 6 bases outside the gene matches. The CDR3 runs to 13 residues. The CDR3 spells CASSLQGARGYTF. As DNA, the CDR3 is TGTGCCAGCAGTCTCCAGGGGGCGCGTGGCTACACCTTC.

J is TRBJ2-1 and V is TRBV5-1; 8 nucleotides line up with TRBD2. The CDR3 sequence is 14 residues long. Per germline, CDR1 SGHRS and CDR2 YFSETQ. The J segment lost 6 bases and the V segment lost 4 bases, leaving 6 bases of the junction unmatched. The CDR3 here is CASSPLAGSNEQFF. Written as DNA, the CDR3 is TGCGCCAGCAGCCCCCTAGCGGGTAGCAATGAGCAGTTCTTC.

The chain is built from TRBV4-2 and TRBJ1-6, with 9 bases aligning to TRBD1. Germline V gene lookup returns CDR1 LGHNA and CDR2 YNFKEQ. J lost 10 bases, V lost 3 bases, and 4 bases had no gene match. The CDR3 consists of 14 residues. As DNA, the CDR3 is TGTGCCAGCAGCCACGGACAGGGGATGTCACCCCTCCACTTT. Its protein is CASSHGQGMSPLHF.